One T cell receptor (beta chain) is described in this entry. This record belongs to a study of control samples from healthy donors and cancer patients. Sequencing was performed with immunoSEQ multiplex PCR; in TCRdb, only in-frame clones are kept and a portion is missing. Of under 150,000 clones in the sample, approximately 89% were seen once. CDR1 is SNHLY and CDR2 is FYNNEI in the germline V gene. The CDR3 sequence is 11 residues long. Trimming took off 8 bases at V and 5 bases at J, with 9 bases between the two ends. J is TRBJ1-1 and V is TRBV2; D gene unclear. This sequence was found in a man between 60 and 70 years old in good health. The sample comprised blood. The DNA for the CDR3 is TGTGCCAGCGTCATGGGGACTGAAGCTTTCTTT. Residues: CASVMGTEAFF.